Included here is one T cell receptor beta chain sequence, with context. TCRdb reanalysed the RT-PCR reads using MiXCR and keeps one entry per CDR3 protein. The repertoire includes around 90,000 distinct CDR3 sequences, approximately 49% of them detected once, and roughly 64% sits in the top ten. CDR3 length: 14 amino acids. The V end lost 0 bases, the J end lost 1 base, and 7 bases lay between the germline ends. The germline V gene encodes CDR1 DFQATT and CDR2 SNEGSKA (reference sequence). This entry is derived from a study of patients and donors after allogeneic stem cell transplantation. This rearrangement joins TRBV20-1 to TRBJ1-5, with D tentatively TRBD1 (5 bases). Sequenced input: blood, either unsorted or a sorted T cell fraction (not recorded which). The TCR originated in a human donor who was either an allogeneic HSCT recipient or a stem cell or donor lymphocyte infusion donor (not recorded which). It is not recorded whose cells these are; they may come from a transplant donor. CDR3 residues: CSARDGDSNQPQHF. Written as DNA, the CDR3 is TGCAGTGCTAGAGATGGGGACAGCAATCAGCCCCAGCATTTT.